Presented here are 5 T cell receptor beta chains from one specimen sequenced in a study of cytomegalovirus exposure and HLA in healthy donors. Primers included in the PCR were 60 Vbeta and 13 Jbeta primers. The assay was immunoSEQ multiplex PCR, and TCRdb's table has in-frame clones only and misses some. The table lists about 97,000 clones, 76% of them singletons. The sample taken for sequencing was PBMCs. These receptors originate from a man in his forties or fifties in good health and CMV-seronegative.

The gene calls are TRBV19 and TRBJ1-5; D remains unclear. Looked up from germline, CDR1 is LNHDA and CDR2 is SQIVND (reference sequence). The ends were cut back, 1 base at V and 5 bases at J, with 6 bases in the middle. CDR3 length: 13 residues. The CDR3 DNA sequence: TGTGCCAGTAGTATAGTCCCAGATCAGCCCCAGCATTTT. It yields the protein CASSIVPDQPQHF.

About this clone: A junction end diverges from the germline sequence, so it may reflect a read error. Other nucleotide sequences in the sample specify the same CDR3. The CDR3 protein is CASSTARDRRHNSPLHF. The DNA of the CDR3 is TGTGCCAGTAGTACCGCGCGGGACAGGAGACATAATTCCCCCCTCCACTTT. The V and J genes are TRBV19 and TRBJ1-6, with 8 positions matching TRBD1. CDR1 is LNHDA, CDR2 SQIVND, per germline (reference sequence). The CDR3 is made up of 17 amino acids.

A single count supports this clone. The genes are TRBV5-4 and TRBJ2-5, with 10 nucleotides matching TRBD2. CDR3 size: 17 residues. Germline assignment: CDR1 SGHNT and CDR2 YYREEE (reference sequence). V lost 0 bases and J lost 5; bases outside the gene matches: 10. CDR3 region: CASSLAPAGGPWETQYF. In DNA form, the CDR3 reads TGTGCCAGCAGCTTGGCTCCAGCGGGGGGGCCATGGGAGACCCAGTACTTC.

About this clone: Different DNA sequences within this sample yield the same CDR3. This chain links TRBV7-2 with TRBJ1-2; D possibly corresponds to TRBD1 (6 bases). The germline V and J ends were trimmed by 1 base and 2 bases, with 8 bases remaining between them. This CDR3 is 14 amino acids long. Germline values: CDR1 SGHTA, CDR2 FQGNSA. CDR3 DNA sequence: TGTGCCAGCAGCTTAGTGAGGGGGAACTATGGCTACACCTTC. Its translation is CASSLVRGNYGYTF.

This clone was observed a handful of times. The V and J genes are TRBV28 and TRBJ1-2; D is ambiguous. Germline V gives CDR1 MDHEN, CDR2 SYDVKM. The CDR3 length is 15 residues. The V gene lost 2 bases and the J gene lost 5 bases, with 15 bases spanning the gap. The CDR3 reads CASSLPSGGRYGYTF. CDR3 nucleotide sequence: TGTGCCAGCAGTTTACCCTCTGGAGGCCGTTATGGCTACACCTTC.